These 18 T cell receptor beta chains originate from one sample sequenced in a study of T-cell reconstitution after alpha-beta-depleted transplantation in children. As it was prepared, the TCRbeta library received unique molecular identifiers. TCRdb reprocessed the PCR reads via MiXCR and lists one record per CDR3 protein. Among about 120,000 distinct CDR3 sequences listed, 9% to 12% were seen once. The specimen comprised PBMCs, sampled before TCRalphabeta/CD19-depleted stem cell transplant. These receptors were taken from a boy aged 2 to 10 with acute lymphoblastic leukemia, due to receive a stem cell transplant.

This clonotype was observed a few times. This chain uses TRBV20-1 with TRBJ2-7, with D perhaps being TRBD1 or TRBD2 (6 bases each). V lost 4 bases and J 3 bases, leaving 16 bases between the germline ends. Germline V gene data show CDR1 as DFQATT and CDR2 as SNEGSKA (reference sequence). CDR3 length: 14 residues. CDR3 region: CSANGGPRVYEQYF. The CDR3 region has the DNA TGCAGTGCTAACGGGGGCCCAAGGGTCTACGAGCAGTACTTC.

CDR3 coding DNA: TGTGCCAGCAGCTTAGGAACAGGCAACTCCAGGGACACTGAAGCTTTCTTT. This sequence encodes CASSLGTGNSRDTEAFF. The chain recombines TRBV11-2 with TRBJ1-1, with D possibly matching TRBD1 (5 bases). CDR3 length equals 17 residues. Per the germline V gene, CDR1 is SGHAT and CDR2 is FQNNGV. Trimming removed 1 base from V and 3 bases from J, with 18 bases in between.

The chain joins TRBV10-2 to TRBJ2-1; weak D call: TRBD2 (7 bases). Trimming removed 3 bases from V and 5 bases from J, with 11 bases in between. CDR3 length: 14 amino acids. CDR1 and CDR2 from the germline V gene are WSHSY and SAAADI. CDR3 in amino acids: CASSDSGGHNEQFF. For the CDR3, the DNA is TGCGCCAGCAGTGATTCGGGGGGCCACAATGAGCAGTTCTTC.

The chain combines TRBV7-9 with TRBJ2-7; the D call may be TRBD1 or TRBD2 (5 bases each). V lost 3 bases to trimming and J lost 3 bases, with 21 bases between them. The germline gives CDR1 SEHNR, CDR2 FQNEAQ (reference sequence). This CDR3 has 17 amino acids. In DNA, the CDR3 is TGTGCCAGCAGCTTTCCCCCGGGACCCAGAACCGTCTACGAGCAGTACTTC. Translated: CASSFPPGPRTVYEQYF.

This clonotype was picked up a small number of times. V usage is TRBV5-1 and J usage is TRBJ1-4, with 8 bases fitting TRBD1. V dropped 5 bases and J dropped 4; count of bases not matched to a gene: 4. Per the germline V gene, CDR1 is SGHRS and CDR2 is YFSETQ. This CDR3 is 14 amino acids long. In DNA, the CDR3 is TGCGCCAGCAGTCGGGACAGGAGTAATGAAAAACTGTTTTTT. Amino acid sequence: CASSRDRSNEKLFF.

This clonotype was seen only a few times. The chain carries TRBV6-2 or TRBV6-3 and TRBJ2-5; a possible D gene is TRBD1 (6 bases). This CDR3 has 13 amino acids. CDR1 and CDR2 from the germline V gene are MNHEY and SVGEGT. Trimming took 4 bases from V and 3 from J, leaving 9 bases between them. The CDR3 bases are TGTGCCAGCAGTTTCGGACAGAAAGAGACCCAGTACTTC. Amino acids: CASSFGQKETQYF.

CDR3 loop: CSAPLGYTF. The CDR3 DNA reads TGCAGTGCCCCCTTGGGCTACACCTTC. The chain combines TRBV20-1 with TRBJ1-2, with no clear D. The length of the CDR3 is 9 residues. Looked up from germline, CDR1 is DFQATT and CDR2 is SNEGSKA (reference sequence). The V and J ends lost 6 bases and 8 bases respectively, with 7 bases between them.

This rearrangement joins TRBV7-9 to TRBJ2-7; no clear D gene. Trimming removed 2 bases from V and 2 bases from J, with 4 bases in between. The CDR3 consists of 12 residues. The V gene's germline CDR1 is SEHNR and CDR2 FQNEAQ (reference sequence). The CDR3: CASSLTPYEQYF. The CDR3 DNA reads TGTGCCAGCAGCTTAACCCCCTACGAGCAGTACTTC. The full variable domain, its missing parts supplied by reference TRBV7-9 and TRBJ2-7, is DTGVSQNPRHKITKRGQNVTFRCDPISEHNRLYWYRQTLGQGPEFLTYFQNEAQLEKSRLLSDRFSAERPKGSFSTLEIQRTEQGDSAMYLCASSLTPYEQYFGPGTRLTVT.

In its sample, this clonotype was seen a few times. CDR3 bases: TGTGCCAGCAGTTTCTCCATGTCGAACACTGAAGCTTTCTTT. Amino acids: CASSFSMSNTEAFF. This chain connects TRBV27 to TRBJ1-1; D is undetermined. Per the germline V gene, CDR1 is MNHEY and CDR2 is SMNVEV (reference sequence). The V and J ends lost 3 bases and 1 base respectively, with 9 bases between them. The length of the CDR3 is 14 residues.

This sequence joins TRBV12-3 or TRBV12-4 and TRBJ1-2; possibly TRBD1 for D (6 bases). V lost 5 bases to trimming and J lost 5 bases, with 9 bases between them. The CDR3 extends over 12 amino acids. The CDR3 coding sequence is TGTGCCAGCAGTCTCGGACAGTATGGCTACACCTTC. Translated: CASSLGQYGYTF.

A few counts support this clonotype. This CDR3 reads CASSSNRGNTEAFF. CDR3 bases: TGTGCCAGCTCATCAAACAGGGGGAACACTGAAGCTTTCTTT. The V call is TRBV18, the J call TRBJ1-1; 7 positions agree with TRBD1. CDR1 is KGHSH, CDR2 LQKENI, per germline. Losses at the gene ends were 5 bases for V and 1 base for J; bases not matched to a gene: 4. The CDR3 contains 14 residues.

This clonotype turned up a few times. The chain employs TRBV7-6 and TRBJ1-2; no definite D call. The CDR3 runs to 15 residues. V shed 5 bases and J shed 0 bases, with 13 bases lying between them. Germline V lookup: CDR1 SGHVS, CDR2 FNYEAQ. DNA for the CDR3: TGTGCCAGCAGCCCACGTAGCGGAGCTAACTATGGCTACACCTTC. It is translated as CASSPRSGANYGYTF.

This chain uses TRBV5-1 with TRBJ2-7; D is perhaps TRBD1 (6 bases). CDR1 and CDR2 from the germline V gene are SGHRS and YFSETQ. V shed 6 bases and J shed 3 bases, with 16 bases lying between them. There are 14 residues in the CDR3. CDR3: CASNPGAQHYEQYF. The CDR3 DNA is TGCGCCAGCAACCCAGGGGCCCAACACTACGAGCAGTACTTC. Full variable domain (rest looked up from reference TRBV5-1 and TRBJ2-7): KAGVTQTPRYLIKTRGQQVTLSCSPISGHRSVSWYQQTPGQGLQFLFEYFSETQRNKGNFPGRFSGRQFSNSRSEMNVSTLELGDSALYLCASNPGAQHYEQYFGPGTRLTVT.

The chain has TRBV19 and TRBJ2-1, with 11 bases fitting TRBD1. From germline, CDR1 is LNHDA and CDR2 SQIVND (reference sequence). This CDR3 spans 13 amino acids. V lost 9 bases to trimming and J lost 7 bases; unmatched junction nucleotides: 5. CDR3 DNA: TGTGCCAGCCGGGACAGGGGGGCTAATGAGCAGTTCTTC. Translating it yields CASRDRGANEQFF.

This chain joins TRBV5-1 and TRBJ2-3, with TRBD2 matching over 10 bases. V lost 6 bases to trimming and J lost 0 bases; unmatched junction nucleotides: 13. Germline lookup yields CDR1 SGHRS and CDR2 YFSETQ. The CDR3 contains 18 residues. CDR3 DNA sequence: TGCGCCAGCACTCTTTTTGGGCTAGCGGGGGCTAGCACAGATACGCAGTATTTT. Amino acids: CASTLFGLAGASTDTQYF.

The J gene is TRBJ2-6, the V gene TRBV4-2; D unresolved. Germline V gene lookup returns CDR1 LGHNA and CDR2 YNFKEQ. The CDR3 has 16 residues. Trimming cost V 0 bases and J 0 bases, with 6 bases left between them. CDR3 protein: CASSQDLVSGANVLTF. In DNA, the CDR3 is TGTGCCAGCAGCCAAGATTTGGTCTCTGGGGCCAACGTCCTGACTTTC.

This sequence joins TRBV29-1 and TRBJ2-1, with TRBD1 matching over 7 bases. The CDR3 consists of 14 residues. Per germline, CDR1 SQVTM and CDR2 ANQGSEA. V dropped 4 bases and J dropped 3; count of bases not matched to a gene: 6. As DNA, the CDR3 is TGCAGCGTTGGACAGGGAACTATCTACAATGAGCAGTTCTTC. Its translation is CSVGQGTIYNEQFF.

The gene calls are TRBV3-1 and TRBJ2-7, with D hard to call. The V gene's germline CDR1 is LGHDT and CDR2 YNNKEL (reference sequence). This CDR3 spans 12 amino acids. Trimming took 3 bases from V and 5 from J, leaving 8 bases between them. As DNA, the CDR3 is TGTGCCAGCAGCCACTTGTGGAACGAGCAGTACTTC. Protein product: CASSHLWNEQYF.